The 29 T cell receptor beta chains below all came from one sample that was sequenced in a study of neurological immune-mediated disorders. TCRdb used MiXCR to reprocess the 5' RACE reads, holding one entry per CDR3 protein. The sample consists of about 79,000 distinct CDR3 sequences, over 12% of them appearing once. The specimen sequenced was PBMCs. Source of these receptors: a woman in her forties or fifties in good health.

This clonotype was counted at least ten times. The rearrangement joins TRBV5-1 to TRBJ2-3; D perhaps matches TRBD2 (6 bases). CDR1 SGHRS and CDR2 YFSETQ come from the germline V gene. The V and J ends lost 1 base and 3 bases respectively, with 21 bases between them. CDR3 length: 18 residues. The CDR3 nucleotides read TGCGCCAGCAGCTTGAAAATTCGGGACTCCCAGGGAACAGATACGCAGTATTTT. This encodes CASSLKIRDSQGTDTQYF.

This clonotype has ten or more counts. V usage is TRBV9 and J usage is TRBJ2-1; 7 bases align to TRBD2. The J segment lost 4 bases and the V segment lost 0 bases, leaving 4 bases of the junction unmatched. The CDR3 totals 15 residues. Germline V CDR1 and CDR2: SGDLS, YYNGEE. CDR3: CASSVVGGRYNEQFF. The CDR3 nucleotides are TGTGCCAGCAGCGTAGTGGGCGGGAGATACAATGAGCAGTTCTTC.

In this sample, this clonotype turned up many times. This chain connects TRBV7-3 to TRBJ2-7, with a possible D match to TRBD2 (6 bases). The CDR3 covers 15 residues. Germline lookup yields CDR1 SGHTA and CDR2 FQGTGA. V was shortened by 0 bases and J by 7 bases, with 16 bases between the two germline ends. The chain's CDR3 is CASSLTVGGPREQYF. The CDR3, as DNA: TGTGCCAGCAGCTTAACCGTAGGAGGGCCTCGGGAGCAGTACTTC.

This clonotype was picked up many times. The rearrangement joins TRBV5-1 to TRBJ2-5; TRBD2 is a possible D gene (5 bases). CDR3 size: 13 residues. Germline V CDR1 and CDR2: SGHRS, YFSETQ. Trimming removed 4 bases at V and 5 bases at J, with 12 bases between. The CDR3 bases are TGCGCCAGCAGCGCGACCCCGGGGGAGACCCAGTACTTC. It encodes CASSATPGETQYF.

This clonotype was observed at least ten times. V gene TRBV7-8 combines with J gene TRBJ1-1; the D gene is possibly TRBD1 (5 bases). V lost 5 bases and J lost 1, with 8 bases in between. The CDR3 sequence is 13 residues long. Per the germline V gene, CDR1 is SGHVS and CDR2 is FQNEAQ. This CDR3 reads CASSITGNTEAFF. CDR3 coding DNA: TGTGCCAGCAGCATTACAGGGAACACTGAAGCTTTCTTT.

This clonotype was seen ten or more times. The chain recombines TRBV20-1 with TRBJ1-1, with TRBD1 identical over 9 bases. Trimming removed 0 bases from V and 7 bases from J; junction bases left unmatched: 12. This CDR3 spans 16 amino acids. Germline V CDR1 and CDR2: DFQATT, SNEGSKA (reference sequence). For the CDR3, the DNA is TGCAGTGCTAGAGATCAGGGACAGGGTGATGTGAGTGAAGCTTTCTTT. This sequence encodes CSARDQGQGDVSEAFF.

This clonotype came up many times. This rearrangement joins TRBV29-1 to TRBJ2-2; D is unresolved. CDR1 and CDR2 from the germline V gene are SQVTM and ANQGSEA. Trimming pared 7 bases from V and 2 bases from J, leaving 5 bases between. The CDR3 runs to 11 residues. For the CDR3, the DNA is TGCAGCGGTCAAAACACCGGGGAGCTGTTTTTT. Its protein is CSGQNTGELFF.

This clonotype occurred many times. The V and J genes are TRBV28 and TRBJ1-2; 10 nucleotides align to TRBD1. The CDR3 runs to 19 residues. CDR1 MDHEN and CDR2 SYDVKM come from the germline V gene. The V gene end was trimmed by 1 base and the J gene end by 4 bases; junction bases not matched to a gene: 15. CDR3 sequence: CASSLSKRQGAQLGYGYTF. In nucleotides, the CDR3 is TGTGCCAGCAGTTTATCTAAGAGACAGGGGGCCCAATTAGGCTATGGCTACACCTTC.

This clonotype was seen repeatedly, ten times or more. The genes are TRBV29-1 and TRBJ1-1; the D is unclear. The CDR3 is 12 residues long. Between the trimmed V and J ends, which lost 3 bases and 8 bases, there was a span of 13 bases. CDR1 is SQVTM and CDR2 is ANQGSEA in the germline V gene. DNA of the CDR3: TGCAGCGTTGATGGTTATTCGGAGGAAGCTTTCTTT. It is translated as CSVDGYSEEAFF.

The rearrangement joins TRBV20-1 to TRBJ2-1; unclear D gene. Trimming cost V 5 bases and J 1 base, with 21 bases left between them. This CDR3 has 17 residues. CDR1 DFQATT and CDR2 SNEGSKA come from the germline V gene (reference sequence). In DNA form, the CDR3 reads TGCAGTGCTTACCTTTCCTCCCCCCGGCGATCCTACAATGAGCAGTTCTTC. As protein: CSAYLSSPRRSYNEQFF.

This sequence joins TRBV4-1 and TRBJ2-2; 8 nucleotides align to TRBD1. V trimming: 4 bases; J trimming: 7 bases; junction bases outside the gene matches: 5. The CDR3 runs to 14 residues. The germline V gene encodes CDR1 MGHRA and CDR2 YSYEKL. The CDR3 DNA reads TGCGCCAGCAGCCTGGCAGGGGGCATCGGGGAGCTGTTTTTT. This sequence encodes CASSLAGGIGELFF.

This clonotype was recorded many times. The rearrangement uses TRBV5-1 and TRBJ2-5; 8 bases are shared with TRBD2. Germline loops: CDR1 SGHRS, CDR2 YFSETQ. J lost 3 bases, V lost 1 base, and 2 bases had no gene match. This CDR3 has 14 residues. The CDR3 spells CASSLLGGEETQYF. The CDR3, as DNA: TGCGCCAGCAGCTTGCTCGGGGGGGAAGAGACCCAGTACTTC.

In its sample, this clonotype was seen many times. This sequence joins TRBV7-9 and TRBJ1-2; D unclear. From germline, CDR1 is SEHNR and CDR2 FQNEAQ (reference sequence). The germline V and J ends were trimmed by 1 base and 5 bases, with 2 bases remaining between them. This CDR3 region has 11 residues. CDR3 region: CASSLVYGYTF. The CDR3 DNA is TGTGCCAGCAGCTTAGTGTATGGCTACACCTTC. The full variable domain, completed using reference TRBV7-9 and TRBJ1-2, is DTGVSQNPRHKITKRGQNVTFRCDPISEHNRLYWYRQTLGQGPEFLTYFQNEAQLEKSRLLSDRFSAERPKGSFSTLEIQRTEQGDSAMYLCASSLVYGYTFGSGTRLTVV.

This clonotype was recorded many times. The genes are TRBV11-1 and TRBJ2-7; D is possibly TRBD1 or TRBD2 (5 bases each). V was pared by 5 bases and J by 2 bases, with 10 bases between. The CDR3 is made up of 13 amino acids. CDR1 and CDR2 from the germline V gene are SGHAT and FQDESV (reference sequence). The DNA of the CDR3 is TGTGCCAGCAGCCGGGACCAAGCCTACGAGCAGTACTTC. Its protein is CASSRDQAYEQYF.

This clonotype appeared many times. This chain links TRBV7-9 with TRBJ1-1, with D uncertain. The germline V gene encodes CDR1 SEHNR and CDR2 FQNEAQ (reference sequence). The ends were cut back, 1 base at V and 4 bases at J, with 10 bases in the middle. This CDR3 has 14 residues. In nucleotides, the CDR3 is TGTGCCAGCAGCTTAGAAGTTCCACCCACTGAAGCTTTCTTT. Protein: CASSLEVPPTEAFF.

The table lists this clonotype with many counts. Sequence at one end of the junction differs from germline and may be a read error. The chain employs TRBV7-7 and TRBJ2-1; TRBD2 agrees at 8 bases. CDR1 is SSHAT, CDR2 FNYEAQ, per germline (reference sequence). The CDR3 extends over 15 amino acids. The DNA of the CDR3 is TGTGCTAGCAGCCTAGCGGGTCCTAACAACAATGAGCAGTTCTTC. Its protein is CASSLAGPNNNEQFF.

In this sample, this clonotype turned up many times. V gene TRBV5-1 combines with J gene TRBJ1-1; D is uncertain. The CDR3 has 14 residues. Trimming pared 1 base from V and 0 bases from J, leaving 7 bases between. In germline, CDR1 is SGHRS, CDR2 YFSETQ. The CDR3: CASSLTGLNTEAFF. The DNA of the CDR3 is TGCGCCAGCAGCTTGACCGGGCTGAACACTGAAGCTTTCTTT.

This clonotype has a count of ten or more. This chain uses TRBV10-3 with TRBJ1-2, with 9 bases aligning to TRBD1. Germline trimming cut 4 bases from V and 6 bases from J; bases unmatched to any gene: 3. Germline loops: CDR1 ENHRY, CDR2 SYGVKD. The CDR3 has 13 residues. The chain's CDR3 is CAISGDREDGYTF. Here the CDR3 DNA reads TGTGCCATCAGTGGGGACAGGGAGGATGGCTACACCTTC.

In this sample, this clonotype turned up many times. The chain joins TRBV5-1 to TRBJ1-1; the D is unclear. Per the germline V gene, CDR1 is SGHRS and CDR2 is YFSETQ. V was clipped by 4 bases and J by 8 bases, with 15 bases between them. The CDR3 is 13 amino acids. The CDR3 sequence is CASSPRTSLEAFF. CDR3 in DNA: TGCGCCAGCAGCCCCCGGACCAGCTTAGAAGCTTTCTTT.

This clonotype was picked up many times. This chain links TRBV9 with TRBJ1-2; 7 bases match TRBD1. The junction had 3 bases not matched to a gene; V was cut back by 0 bases and J by 4 bases. The CDR3 length is 14 residues. Per germline, CDR1 SGDLS and CDR2 YYNGEE. The CDR3 region has the DNA TGTGCCAGCAGCGTAGCGACAGGGACCTATGGCTACACCTTC. The encoded protein is CASSVATGTYGYTF.

Many counts were recorded for this clonotype. This chain links TRBV9 with TRBJ1-5; D is ambiguous. The ends were cut back, 4 bases at V and 5 bases at J, with 13 bases in the middle. Germline-derived CDR1 and CDR2 are SGDLS and YYNGEE. The CDR3 is made up of 14 amino acids. The CDR3 protein is CASSPEGRYQPQHF. DNA for the CDR3: TGTGCCAGCAGCCCAGAAGGACGCTATCAGCCCCAGCATTTT.

This clonotype showed up many times. The chain uses TRBV3-1 and TRBJ1-5; D may be TRBD1 (5 bases). The CDR3 is 14 residues long. From germline, CDR1 is LGHDT and CDR2 YNNKEL (reference sequence). The germline V and J ends were trimmed by 5 bases and 4 bases, with 12 bases remaining between them. CDR3 coding DNA: TGTGCCAGCAGCAACCCGGGACCAAATCAGCCCCAGCATTTT. It codes for CASSNPGPNQPQHF.

Concerning this clonotype: One end of the junction is discordant with germline, which a read error may explain. V is TRBV29-1 and J is TRBJ2-1; D possibly corresponds to TRBD2 (6 bases). This CDR3 has 13 residues. CDR1 SQVTM and CDR2 ANQGSEA come from the germline V gene. The CDR3 is CSVGVGQDYNEQF. CDR3 in DNA: TGCAGCGTTGGAGTCGGGCAGGACTACAATGAGCAGTTC.

The sample holds many counts of this clonotype. The rearrangement uses TRBV20-1 and TRBJ2-3, with no clear D. The V gene's germline CDR1 is DFQATT and CDR2 SNEGSKA (reference sequence). V dropped 3 bases and J dropped 1 base, with 8 bases sitting between them. The CDR3 is 13 residues long. The CDR3 reads CSARNRGTDTQYF. The CDR3 nucleotides are TGCAGTGCTAGGAACCGGGGCACAGATACGCAGTATTTT.

The chain is built from TRBV24-1 and TRBJ2-1; no reliable D call. The CDR3 sequence is 15 residues long. Trimming shortened V by 7 bases and J by 8 bases, and 20 bases separated the two germline ends. Germline CDR1 is KGHDR and CDR2 is SFDVKD. DNA of the CDR3: TGTGCCACCAGAAGTGTGGTGTCGGTAGCATATGAGCAGTTCTTC. This encodes CATRSVVSVAYEQFF.

In the case of this clonotype: A much bigger clone sits one base away, suggesting this may be a read error. This chain joins TRBV5-1 and TRBJ2-2, with TRBD1 matching 12 bases. With 6 bases clipped from V and 6 bases from J, the junction kept 6 bases outside the gene matches. From germline, CDR1 is SGHRS and CDR2 YFSETQ. The CDR3 is 15 amino acids. The CDR3 loop is CASIPGTGGSGELFF. The CDR3 DNA reads TGCGCCAGCATCCCCGGGACAGGGGGCTCCGGGGAGCTGTTTTTT.

The table lists this clonotype with many counts. V and J are TRBV20-1 and TRBJ2-1; D may be TRBD2 (6 bases). Germline CDR1 and CDR2: DFQATT and SNEGSKA (reference sequence). The CDR3 spans 13 residues. V was trimmed by 1 base and J by 4 bases, leaving 8 bases between them. Here the CDR3 reads CSARAGVYNEQFF. The CDR3 DNA follows: TGCAGTGCTAGAGCGGGAGTATACAATGAGCAGTTCTTC.

The rearrangement uses TRBV5-1 and TRBJ1-1; D is perhaps TRBD1 (6 bases). The V gene's germline CDR1 is SGHRS and CDR2 YFSETQ. Trimming pared 6 bases from V and 10 bases from J, leaving 22 bases between. This CDR3 has 14 amino acids. The CDR3: CASMQGREYQIAFF. The CDR3 DNA reads TGCGCCAGCATGCAGGGGCGCGAATATCAGATAGCTTTCTTT. Full variable domain (missing parts from reference TRBV5-1 and TRBJ1-1): KAGVTQTPRYLIKTRGQQVTLSCSPISGHRSVSWYQQTPGQGLQFLFEYFSETQRNKGNFPGRFSGRQFSNSRSEMNVSTLELGDSALYLCASMQGREYQIAFFGQGTRLTVV.

The CDR3 DNA is TGTGCCAGCAGCCAGGATCCCCTCGGGGCAGGGAAAGCTTTCTTT. This codes for CASSQDPLGAGKAFF. This chain uses TRBV3-1 with TRBJ1-1, with D tentatively TRBD1 (5 bases). The germline CDR1 and CDR2 sequences are LGHDT and YNNKEL (reference sequence). Trimming took off 3 bases at V and 9 bases at J, with 20 bases between the two ends. The CDR3 loop spans 15 amino acids.